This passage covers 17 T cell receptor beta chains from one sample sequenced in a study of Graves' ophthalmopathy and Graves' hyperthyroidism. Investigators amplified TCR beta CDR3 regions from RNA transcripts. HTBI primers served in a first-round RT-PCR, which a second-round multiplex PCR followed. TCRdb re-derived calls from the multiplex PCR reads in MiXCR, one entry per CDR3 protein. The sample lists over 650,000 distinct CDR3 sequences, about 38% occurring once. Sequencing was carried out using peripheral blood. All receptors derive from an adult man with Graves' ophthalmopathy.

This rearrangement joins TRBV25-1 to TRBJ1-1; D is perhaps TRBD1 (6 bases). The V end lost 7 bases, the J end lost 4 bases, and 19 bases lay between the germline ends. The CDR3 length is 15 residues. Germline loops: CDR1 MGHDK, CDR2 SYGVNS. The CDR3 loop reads CASMGGGGLGTEAFF. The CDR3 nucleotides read TGTGCCAGCATGGGGGGAGGGGGGCTTGGCACTGAAGCTTTCTTT.

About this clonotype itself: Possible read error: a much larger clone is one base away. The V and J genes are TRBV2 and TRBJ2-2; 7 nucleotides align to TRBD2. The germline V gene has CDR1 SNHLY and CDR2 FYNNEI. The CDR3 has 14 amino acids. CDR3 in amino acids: CASKREGSTGELSF. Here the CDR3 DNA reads TGTGCCAGCAAAAGGGAGGGGAGCACCGGGGAGCTGTCTTTT.

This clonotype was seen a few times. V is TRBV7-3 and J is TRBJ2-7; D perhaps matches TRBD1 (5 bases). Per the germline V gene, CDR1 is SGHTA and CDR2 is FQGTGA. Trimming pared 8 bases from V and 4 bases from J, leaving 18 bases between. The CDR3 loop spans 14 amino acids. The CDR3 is CASSPAGHTYEQYF. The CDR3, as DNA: TGTGCCAGCTCACCAGCAGGACATACTTACGAGCAGTACTTC.

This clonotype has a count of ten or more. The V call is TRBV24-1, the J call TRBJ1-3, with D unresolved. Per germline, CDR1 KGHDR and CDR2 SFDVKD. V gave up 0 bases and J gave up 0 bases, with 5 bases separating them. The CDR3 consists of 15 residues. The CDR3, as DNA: TGTGCCACCAGTGATTTGAACAGCTCTGGAAACACCATATATTTT. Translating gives CATSDLNSSGNTIYF.

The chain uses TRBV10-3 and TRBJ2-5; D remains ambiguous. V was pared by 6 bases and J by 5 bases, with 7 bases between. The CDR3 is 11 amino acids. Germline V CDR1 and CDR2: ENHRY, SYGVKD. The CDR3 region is CAISGLETQYF. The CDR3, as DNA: TGTGCCATCAGCGGCCTTGAGACCCAGTACTTC.

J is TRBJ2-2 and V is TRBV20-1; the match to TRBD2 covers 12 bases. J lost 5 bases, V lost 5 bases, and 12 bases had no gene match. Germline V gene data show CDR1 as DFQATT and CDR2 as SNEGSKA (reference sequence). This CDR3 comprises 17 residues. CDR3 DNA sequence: TGCAGTGCTCGGCCTAGCGGGGGGGCGGGGAGTACCGGGGAGCTGTTTTTT. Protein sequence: CSARPSGGAGSTGELFF.

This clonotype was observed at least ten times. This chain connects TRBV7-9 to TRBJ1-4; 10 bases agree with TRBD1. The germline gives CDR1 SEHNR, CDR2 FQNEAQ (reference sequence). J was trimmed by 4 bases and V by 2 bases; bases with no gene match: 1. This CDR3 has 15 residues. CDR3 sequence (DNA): TGTGCCAGCAGCTTAAGGGACAGGGGTAATGAAAAACTGTTTTTT. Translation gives CASSLRDRGNEKLFF.

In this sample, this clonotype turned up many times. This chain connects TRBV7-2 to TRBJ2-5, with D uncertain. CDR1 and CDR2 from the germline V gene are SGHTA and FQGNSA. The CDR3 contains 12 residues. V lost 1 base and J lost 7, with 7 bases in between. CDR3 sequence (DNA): TGTGCCAGCAGCTTAGGGACCGGGACCCAGTACTTC. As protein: CASSLGTGTQYF.

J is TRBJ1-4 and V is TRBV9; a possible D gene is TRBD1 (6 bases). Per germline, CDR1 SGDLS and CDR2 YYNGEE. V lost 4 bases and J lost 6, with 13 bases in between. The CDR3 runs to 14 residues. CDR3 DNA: TGTGCCAGCAGCCCGAGGTCAGGGGATGAAAAACTGTTTTTT. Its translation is CASSPRSGDEKLFF.

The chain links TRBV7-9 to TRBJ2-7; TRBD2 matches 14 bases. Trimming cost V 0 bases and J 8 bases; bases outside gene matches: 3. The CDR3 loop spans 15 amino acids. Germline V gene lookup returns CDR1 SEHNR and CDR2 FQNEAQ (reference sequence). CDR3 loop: CASSLAGLAGDQQYF. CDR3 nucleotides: TGTGCCAGCAGCTTAGCGGGACTAGCGGGAGATCAGCAGTACTTC. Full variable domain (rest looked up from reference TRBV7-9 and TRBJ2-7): DTGVSQNPRHKITKRGQNVTFRCDPISEHNRLYWYRQTLGQGPEFLTYFQNEAQLEKSRLLSDRFSAERPKGSFSTLEIQRTEQGDSAMYLCASSLAGLAGDQQYFGPGTRLTVT.

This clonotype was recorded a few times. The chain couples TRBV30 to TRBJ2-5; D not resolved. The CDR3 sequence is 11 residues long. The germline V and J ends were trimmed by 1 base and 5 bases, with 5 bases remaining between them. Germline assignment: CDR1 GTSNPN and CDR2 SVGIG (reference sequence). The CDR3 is CAWSAWETQYF. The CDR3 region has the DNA TGTGCCTGGAGTGCATGGGAGACCCAGTACTTC.

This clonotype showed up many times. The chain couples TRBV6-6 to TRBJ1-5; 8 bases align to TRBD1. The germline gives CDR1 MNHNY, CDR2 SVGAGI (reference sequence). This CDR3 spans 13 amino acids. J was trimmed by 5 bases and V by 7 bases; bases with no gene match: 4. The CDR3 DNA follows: TGTGCCAGCAACGCAGGGGGCTATCAGCCCCAGCATTTT. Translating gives CASNAGGYQPQHF.

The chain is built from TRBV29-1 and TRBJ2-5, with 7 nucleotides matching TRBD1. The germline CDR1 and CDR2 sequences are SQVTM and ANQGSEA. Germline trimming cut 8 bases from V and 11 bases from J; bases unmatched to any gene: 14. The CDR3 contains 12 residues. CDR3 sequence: CSSGQGTDTQYF. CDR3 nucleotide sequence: TGCAGCTCGGGGCAGGGGACAGATACGCAGTACTTC.

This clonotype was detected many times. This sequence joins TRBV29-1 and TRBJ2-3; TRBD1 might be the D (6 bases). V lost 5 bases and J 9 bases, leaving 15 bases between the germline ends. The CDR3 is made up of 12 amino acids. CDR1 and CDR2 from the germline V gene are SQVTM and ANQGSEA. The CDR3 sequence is CSVSGQTATQYF. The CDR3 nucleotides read TGCAGCGTTTCCGGACAGACCGCGACGCAGTATTTT.

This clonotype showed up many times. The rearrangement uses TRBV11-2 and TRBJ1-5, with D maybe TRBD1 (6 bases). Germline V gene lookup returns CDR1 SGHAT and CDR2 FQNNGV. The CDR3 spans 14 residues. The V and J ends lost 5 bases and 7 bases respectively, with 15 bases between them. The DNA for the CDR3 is TGTGCCAGCAGCCGGGGTGGGGGGGGCCAGCCCCAGCATTTT. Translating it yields CASSRGGGGQPQHF.

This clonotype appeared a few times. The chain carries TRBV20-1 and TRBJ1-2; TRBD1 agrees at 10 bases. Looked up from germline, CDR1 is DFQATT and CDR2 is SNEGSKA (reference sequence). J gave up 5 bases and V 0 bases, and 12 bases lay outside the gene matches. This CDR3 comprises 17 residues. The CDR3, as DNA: TGCAGTGCTAGAGACCGGGACAGGGGCCTATTCGGGTATGGCTACACCTTC. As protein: CSARDRDRGLFGYGYTF.

CDR3: CASSRAYQENEKLFF. CDR3 DNA sequence: TGTGCCAGTAGTAGAGCGTACCAAGAGAATGAAAAACTGTTTTTT. This rearrangement joins TRBV19 to TRBJ1-4; D uncertain. Germline-derived CDR1 and CDR2 are LNHDA and SQIVND (reference sequence). There are 15 residues in the CDR3. The V gene lost 4 bases and the J gene lost 5 bases, with 14 bases spanning the gap.